The source of this TCR beta chain is a study of blood T cell repertoires in COVID-19. Per the original methods: Reference gene primer amplification gave estimated nucleated cell counts. The table came from immunoSEQ multiplex PCR; TCRdb's copy has only in-frame clones and leaves some out. V, J and clone size were drawn from that table, and D and trimming were deduced from the DNA. This table has about 160,000 clones, roughly 88% appearing once. Trimming left V 2 bases short and J 9 bases short, with 17 bases between. This CDR3 is built from 15 residues. Germline values: CDR1 LNHDA, CDR2 SQIVND (reference sequence).

This TCR came from a man aged 18 to 30 with acute or convalescent COVID-19. This rearrangement joins TRBV19 to TRBJ2-1; tentatively, D is TRBD2 (6 bases). Specimen: peripheral blood. The CDR3 DNA reads as TGTGCCAGTAGTATAAGGACTCCCCCCGGGGGTGAGCAGTTCTTC. It is translated as CASSIRTPPGGEQFF.